One and the same sample provided the 9 T cell receptor beta chains below, sequenced in a study of T-cell reconstitution after alpha-beta-depleted transplantation in children. Unique molecular identifiers tagged the TCRbeta library. TCRdb called the PCR reads again in MiXCR, with one record for every CDR3 protein. The sample carries 600,000 to 700,000 distinct CDR3 sequences, 10% to 15% recorded once. Sequenced material: PBMCs, taken before TCRalphabeta/CD19-depleted stem cell transplant. These receptors all come from a girl aged 2-10 years with congenital amegakaryocytic thrombocytopenia, due to receive a stem cell transplant.

Many counts were recorded for this clonotype. V usage is TRBV29-1 and J usage is TRBJ2-1; weak D call: TRBD2 (6 bases). V was trimmed by 0 bases and J by 8 bases, leaving 17 bases between them. The CDR3 totals 15 residues. Germline values: CDR1 SQVTM, CDR2 ANQGSEA. The CDR3 loop reads CSVEDYGGTRDEQFF. The CDR3 DNA sequence: TGCAGCGTTGAAGATTATGGAGGGACCAGAGATGAGCAGTTCTTC.

To note about this clonotype: This may stem from a read error, because a much larger clone lies one nucleotide away. The rearrangement links TRBV5-4 to TRBJ2-1, with 9 bases lining up with TRBD2. The CDR3 has 19 amino acids. V gave up 3 bases and J gave up 4 bases; unmatched junction bases: 17. CDR1 and CDR2 from the germline V gene are SGHNT and YYREEE (reference sequence). CDR3 region: CASSSGTTWAGGPYNEQFF. The CDR3 DNA follows: TGTGCCAGCAGCTCCGGAACCACATGGGCGGGAGGGCCTTACAATGAGCAGTTCTTC.

At least ten counts were recorded for this clonotype. CDR3 residues: CASSLVSGDEQFF. CDR3 sequence (DNA): TGCGCCAGCAGCTTGGTCTCGGGGGACGAGCAGTTCTTC. The chain links TRBV5-1 to TRBJ2-1; D might be TRBD2 (6 bases). With 0 bases removed from V and 10 bases from J, the gap between germline ends came to 11 bases. The germline CDR1 and CDR2 sequences are SGHRS and YFSETQ. CDR3 length: 13 amino acids.

The chain links TRBV20-1 to TRBJ2-3; a possible D gene is TRBD2 (6 bases). The CDR3 sequence is 14 residues long. The germline gives CDR1 DFQATT, CDR2 SNEGSKA (reference sequence). V was cut by 6 bases and J by 2 bases, with 15 bases left in between. The CDR3 sequence is CSAYGSYYTDTQYF. CDR3 coding DNA: TGCAGTGCCTACGGGAGCTACTACACAGATACGCAGTATTTT.

Of note for this clonotype: A read error may explain this, as a much larger clone is one base away. V is TRBV5-1 and J is TRBJ2-1; TRBD2 matches 11 bases. V lost 3 bases and J lost 7; bases outside the gene matches: 6. The CDR3 has 15 amino acids. Germline lookup yields CDR1 SGHRS and CDR2 YFSETQ. This CDR3 reads CASSYTSGSTNEQFF. The CDR3 bases are TGCGCCAGCAGCTATACTAGCGGGAGTACAAATGAGCAGTTCTTC.

This clonotype was seen at least ten times. The rearrangement joins TRBV29-1 to TRBJ2-1; maybe TRBD2 (6 bases). The CDR3 consists of 12 residues. V was pared by 3 bases and J by 6 bases, with 9 bases between. Germline V lookup: CDR1 SQVTM, CDR2 ANQGSEA. The chain's CDR3 is CSVERGSNEQFF. The DNA of the CDR3 is TGCAGCGTTGAGCGGGGAAGCAATGAGCAGTTCTTC.

The table lists this clonotype with a few counts. V and J are TRBV20-1 and TRBJ2-4; weak D call: TRBD2 (5 bases). CDR1 is DFQATT and CDR2 is SNEGSKA in the germline V gene (reference sequence). Trimming took off 8 bases at V and 3 bases at J, with 14 bases between the two ends. The CDR3 contains 13 residues. CDR3: CSPNRDNKNIQYF. The CDR3 DNA sequence: TGCAGTCCGAATCGGGATAACAAAAACATTCAGTACTTC.

The CDR3 loop reads CASSLVFSGRNNEQFF. The CDR3 DNA is TGTGCCAGCAGCTTAGTCTTTAGCGGGAGGAACAATGAGCAGTTCTTC. V usage is TRBV7-9 and J usage is TRBJ2-1; 10 positions match TRBD2. The V and J ends lost 1 base and 5 bases, in that order; junction bases with no gene match: 5. The CDR3 has 16 amino acids. Germline CDR1 reads SEHNR; CDR2 reads FQNEAQ (reference sequence).

This clonotype has a handful of counts. The chain recombines TRBV7-2 with TRBJ1-6; D gene uncertain. This CDR3 is 13 amino acids long. The V and J ends lost 1 base and 6 bases respectively, with 4 bases between them. Per the germline V gene, CDR1 is SGHTA and CDR2 is FQGNSA. CDR3 sequence reads: CASSLGINSPLHF. The CDR3, as DNA: TGTGCCAGCAGCTTAGGAATTAATTCACCCCTCCACTTT.